What follows is one T cell receptor (beta chain) and its context. Its matching antigen is unknown. The V end was cut by 5 bases, the J end by 5 bases, with 16 bases between. This CDR3 spans 16 amino acids. The germline V gene has CDR1 SGHAT and CDR2 FQNNGV. Patients had received no treatment of any kind before thyroid surgery. TCRdb reanalyzed the PCR reads via MiXCR. Of fewer than 7,500 clones in the sample, roughly 25% were seen once. The data originate from a study of metastatic and nonmetastatic thyroid tumors. Overall study: Blood and tumor or nodule tissue repertoires from malignant and benign thyroid patients were compared.

General observations from the study: Malignant thyroid tumors reportedly had TCR beta diversity that was significantly higher than in benign nodules, in blood and tumor.

The clonotype was recovered from a male donor with papillary thyroid cancer or a benign thyroid nodule (not recorded which). Some clones in this sample may be carry-over from other donors' samples. Sample: adjacent normal tissue. The chain has TRBV11-2 and TRBJ1-6, with D unclear. The CDR3 loop is CASSPAPRTHNSPLHF. The CDR3 region has the DNA TGTGCCAGCAGCCCGGCCCCACGAACCCATAATTCACCCCTCCACTTT.